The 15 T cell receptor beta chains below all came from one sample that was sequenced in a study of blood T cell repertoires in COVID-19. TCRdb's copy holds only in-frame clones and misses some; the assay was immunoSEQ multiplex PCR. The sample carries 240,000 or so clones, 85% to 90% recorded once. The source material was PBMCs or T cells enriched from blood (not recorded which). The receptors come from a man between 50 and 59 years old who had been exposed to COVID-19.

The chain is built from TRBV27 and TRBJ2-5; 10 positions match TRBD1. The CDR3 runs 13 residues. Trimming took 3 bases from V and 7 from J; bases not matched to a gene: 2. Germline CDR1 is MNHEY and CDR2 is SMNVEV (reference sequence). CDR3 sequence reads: CASSLGQGLTQYF. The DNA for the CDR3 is TGTGCCAGCAGTTTGGGACAGGGGTTGACCCAGTACTTC.

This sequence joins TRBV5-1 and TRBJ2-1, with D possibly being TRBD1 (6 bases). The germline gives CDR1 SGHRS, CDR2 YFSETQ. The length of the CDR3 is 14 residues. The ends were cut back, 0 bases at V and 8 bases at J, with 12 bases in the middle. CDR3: CASSLAQGLDEQFF. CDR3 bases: TGCGCCAGCAGCTTGGCGCAGGGGTTGGATGAGCAGTTCTTC.

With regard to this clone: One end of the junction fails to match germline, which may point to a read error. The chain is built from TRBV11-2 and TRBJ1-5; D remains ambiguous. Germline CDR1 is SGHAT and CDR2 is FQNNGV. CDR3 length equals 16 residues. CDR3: CASRLGGQYSNQPQHF. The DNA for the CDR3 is TGTGCCAGCAGATTAGGCGGGCAGTATAGCAATCAGCCCCAGCATTTT.

This chain's CDR3 is CASRSPGGVHEQYF. The CDR3 region has the DNA TGTGCCAGCAGGAGCCCGGGGGGGGTCCACGAGCAGTACTTC. This chain joins TRBV28 and TRBJ2-7; 8 bases agree with TRBD2. The CDR3 has 14 amino acids. The germline gives CDR1 MDHEN, CDR2 SYDVKM. V was clipped by 6 bases and J by 5 bases; unmatched bases: 9.

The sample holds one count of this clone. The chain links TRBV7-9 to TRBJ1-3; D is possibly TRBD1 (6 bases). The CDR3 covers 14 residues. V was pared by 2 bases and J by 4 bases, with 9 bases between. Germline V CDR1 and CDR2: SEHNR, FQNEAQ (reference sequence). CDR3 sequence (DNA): TGTGCCAGCAGCTTATACAGGGCCGGAAACACCATATATTTT. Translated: CASSLYRAGNTIYF. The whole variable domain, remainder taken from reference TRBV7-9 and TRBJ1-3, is DTGVSQNPRHKITKRGQNVTFRCDPISEHNRLYWYRQTLGQGPEFLTYFQNEAQLEKSRLLSDRFSAERPKGSFSTLEIQRTEQGDSAMYLCASSLYRAGNTIYFGEGSWLTVV.

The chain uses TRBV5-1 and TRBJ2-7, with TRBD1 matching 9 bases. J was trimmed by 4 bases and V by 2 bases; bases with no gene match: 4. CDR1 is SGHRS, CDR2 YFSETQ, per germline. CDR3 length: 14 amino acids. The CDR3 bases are TGCGCCAGCAGCTTCTCCGGGACAGGGTACGAGCAGTACTTC. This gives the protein CASSFSGTGYEQYF.

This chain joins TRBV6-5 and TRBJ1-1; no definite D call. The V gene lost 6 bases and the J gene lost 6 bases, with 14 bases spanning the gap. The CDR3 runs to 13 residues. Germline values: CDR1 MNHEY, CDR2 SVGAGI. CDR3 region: CASRRTYTAEAFF. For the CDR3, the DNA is TGTGCCAGCAGAAGGACTTACACGGCTGAAGCTTTCTTT.

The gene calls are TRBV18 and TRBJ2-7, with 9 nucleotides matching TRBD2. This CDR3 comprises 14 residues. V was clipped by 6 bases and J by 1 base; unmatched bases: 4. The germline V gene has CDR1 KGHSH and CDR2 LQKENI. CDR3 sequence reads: CASSILAGSYEQYV. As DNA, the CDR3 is TGTGCCAGCTCGATCCTAGCGGGATCCTACGAGCAGTACGTC.

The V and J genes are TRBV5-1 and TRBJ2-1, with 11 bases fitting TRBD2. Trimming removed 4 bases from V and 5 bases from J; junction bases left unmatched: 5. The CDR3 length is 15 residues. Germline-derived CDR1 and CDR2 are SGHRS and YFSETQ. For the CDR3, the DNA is TGCGCCAGCAGCAAGGGACTAGCGGAGCACAATGAGCAGTTCTTC. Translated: CASSKGLAEHNEQFF.

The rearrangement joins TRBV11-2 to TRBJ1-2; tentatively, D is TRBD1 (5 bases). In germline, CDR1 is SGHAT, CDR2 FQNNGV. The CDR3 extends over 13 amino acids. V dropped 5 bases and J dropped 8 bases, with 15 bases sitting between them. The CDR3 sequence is CASSPGWGVGYTF. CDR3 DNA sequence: TGTGCCAGCAGCCCCGGGTGGGGGGTAGGCTACACCTTC. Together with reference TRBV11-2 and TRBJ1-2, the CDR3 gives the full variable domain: EAGVAQSPRYKIIEKRQSVAFWCNPISGHATLYWYQQILGQGPKLLIQFQNNGVVDDSQLPKDRFSAERLKGVDSTLKIQPAKLEDSAVYLCASSPGWGVGYTFGSGTRLTVV.

The CDR3 region is CASSLGQAETQYF. The CDR3 coding sequence is TGTGCCAGCAGCCTAGGACAGGCAGAGACCCAGTACTTC. The chain couples TRBV7-3 to TRBJ2-5; TRBD1 aligns across 7 bases. This CDR3 has 13 residues. The ends lost 5 bases at V and 4 bases at J; junction bases unmatched: 4. The germline gives CDR1 SGHTA, CDR2 FQGTGA.

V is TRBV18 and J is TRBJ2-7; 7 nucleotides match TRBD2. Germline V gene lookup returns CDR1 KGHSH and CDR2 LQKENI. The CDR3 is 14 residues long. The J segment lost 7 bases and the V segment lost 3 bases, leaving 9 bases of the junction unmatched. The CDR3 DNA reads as TGTGCCAGCTCACCTGAGGGATGGGGAGGGGAGCAGTACTTC. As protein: CASSPEGWGGEQYF.

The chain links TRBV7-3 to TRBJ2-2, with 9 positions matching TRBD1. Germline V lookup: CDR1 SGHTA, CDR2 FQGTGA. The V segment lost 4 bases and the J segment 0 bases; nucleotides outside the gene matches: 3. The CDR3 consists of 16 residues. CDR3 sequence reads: CASSYTGGPNTGELFF. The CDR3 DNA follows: TGTGCCAGCAGCTACACAGGGGGCCCGAACACCGGGGAGCTGTTTTTT.

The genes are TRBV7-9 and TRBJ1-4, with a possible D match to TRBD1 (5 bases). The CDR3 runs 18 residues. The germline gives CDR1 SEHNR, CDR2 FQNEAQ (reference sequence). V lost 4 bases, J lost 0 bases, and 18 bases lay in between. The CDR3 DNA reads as TGTGCCAGCAGCTCCGGGGGGAGCAGGGCCGCAACTAATGAAAAACTGTTTTTT. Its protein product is CASSSGGSRAATNEKLFF.

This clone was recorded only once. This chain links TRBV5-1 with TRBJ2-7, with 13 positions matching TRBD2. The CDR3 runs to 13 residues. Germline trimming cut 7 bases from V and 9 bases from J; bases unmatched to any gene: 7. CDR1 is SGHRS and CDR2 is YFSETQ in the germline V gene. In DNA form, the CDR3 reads TGCGCCAGCGGGACTAGCGGGGATTCGGGGCAGTACTTC. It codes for CASGTSGDSGQYF.